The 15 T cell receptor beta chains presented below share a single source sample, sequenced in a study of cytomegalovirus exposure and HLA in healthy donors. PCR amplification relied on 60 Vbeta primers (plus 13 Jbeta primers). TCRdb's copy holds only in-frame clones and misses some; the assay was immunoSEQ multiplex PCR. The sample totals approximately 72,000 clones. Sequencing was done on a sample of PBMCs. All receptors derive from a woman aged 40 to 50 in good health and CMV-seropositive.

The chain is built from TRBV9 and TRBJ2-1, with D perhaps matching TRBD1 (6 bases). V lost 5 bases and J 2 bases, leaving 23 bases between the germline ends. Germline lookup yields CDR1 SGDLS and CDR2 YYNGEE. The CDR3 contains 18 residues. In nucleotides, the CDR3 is TGTGCCAGCAGTACTAGAGTTTCCGGGACAAACCCCTACAATGAGCAGTTCTTC. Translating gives CASSTRVSGTNPYNEQFF.

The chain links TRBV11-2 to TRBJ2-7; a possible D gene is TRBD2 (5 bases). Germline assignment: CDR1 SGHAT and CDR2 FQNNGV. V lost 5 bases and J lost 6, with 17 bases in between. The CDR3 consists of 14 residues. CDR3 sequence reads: CASSPISGMREQYF. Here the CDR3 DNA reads TGTGCCAGCAGCCCAATATCGGGGATGCGCGAGCAGTACTTC.

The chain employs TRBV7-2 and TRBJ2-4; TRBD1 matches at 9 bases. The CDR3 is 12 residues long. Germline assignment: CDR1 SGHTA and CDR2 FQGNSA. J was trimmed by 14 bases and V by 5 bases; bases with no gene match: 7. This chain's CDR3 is CASSRDRDREYF. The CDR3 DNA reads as TGTGCCAGCAGCCGGGACCGGGACAGGGAGTACTTC.

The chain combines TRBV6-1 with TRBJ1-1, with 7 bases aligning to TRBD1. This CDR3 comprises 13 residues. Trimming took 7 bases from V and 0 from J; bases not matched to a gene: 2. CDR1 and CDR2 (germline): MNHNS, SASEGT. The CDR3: CASTGQMNTEAFF. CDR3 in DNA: TGTGCCAGCACGGGACAGATGAACACTGAAGCTTTCTTT.

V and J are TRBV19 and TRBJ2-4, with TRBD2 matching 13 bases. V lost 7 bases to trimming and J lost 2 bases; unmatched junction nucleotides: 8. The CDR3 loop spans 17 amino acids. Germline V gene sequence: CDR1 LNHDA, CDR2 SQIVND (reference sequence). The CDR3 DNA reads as TGTGCCAGTACGGGACTAGCGGGACGAGGGACCAAAAACATTCAGTACTTC. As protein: CASTGLAGRGTKNIQYF.

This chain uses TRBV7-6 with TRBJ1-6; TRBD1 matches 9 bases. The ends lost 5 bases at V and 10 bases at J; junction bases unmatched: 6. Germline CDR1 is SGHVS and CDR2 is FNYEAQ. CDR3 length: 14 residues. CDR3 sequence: CASSPGQGLSPLHF. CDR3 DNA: TGTGCCAGCAGCCCGGGACAGGGATTATCACCCCTCCACTTT. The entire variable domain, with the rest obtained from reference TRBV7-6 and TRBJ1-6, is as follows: GAGVSQSPRYKVTKRGQDVALRCDPISGHVSLYWYRQALGQGPEFLTYFNYEAQQDKSGLPNDRFSAERPEGSISTLTIQRTEQRDSAMYRCASSPGQGLSPLHFGNGTRLTVT.

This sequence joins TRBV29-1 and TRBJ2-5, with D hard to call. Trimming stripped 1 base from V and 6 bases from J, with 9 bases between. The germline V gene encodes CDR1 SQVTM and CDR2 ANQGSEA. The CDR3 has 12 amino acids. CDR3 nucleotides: TGCAGCGTTGAAGGGTCAGGAAAGACCCAGTACTTC. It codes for CSVEGSGKTQYF.

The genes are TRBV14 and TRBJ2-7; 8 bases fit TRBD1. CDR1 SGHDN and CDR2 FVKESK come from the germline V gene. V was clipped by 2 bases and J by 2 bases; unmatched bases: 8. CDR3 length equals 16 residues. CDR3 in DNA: TGTGCCAGCAGCCAACAGGGGGCTTTTCCACCCTACGAGCAGTACTTC. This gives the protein CASSQQGAFPPYEQYF.

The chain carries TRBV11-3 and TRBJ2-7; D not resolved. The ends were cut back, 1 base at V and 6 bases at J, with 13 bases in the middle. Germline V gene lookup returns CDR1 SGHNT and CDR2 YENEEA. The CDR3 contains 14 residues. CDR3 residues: CASSLVDGPGEQYF. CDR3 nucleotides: TGTGCCAGCAGCTTAGTTGACGGTCCGGGCGAGCAGTACTTC.

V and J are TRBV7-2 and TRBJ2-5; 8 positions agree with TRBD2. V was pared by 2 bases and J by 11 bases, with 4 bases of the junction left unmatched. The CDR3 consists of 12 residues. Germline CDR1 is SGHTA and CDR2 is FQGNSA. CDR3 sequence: CASSLNSGEQYF. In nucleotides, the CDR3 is TGTGCCAGCAGCTTAAATAGCGGGGAACAGTACTTC.

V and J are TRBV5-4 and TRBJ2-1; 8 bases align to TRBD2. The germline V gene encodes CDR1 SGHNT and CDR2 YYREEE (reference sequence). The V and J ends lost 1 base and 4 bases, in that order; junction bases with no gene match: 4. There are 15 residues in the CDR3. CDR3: CASSLSRGGYNEQFF. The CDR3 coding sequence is TGTGCCAGCAGCTTGAGTCGGGGGGGATACAATGAGCAGTTCTTC.

This chain's CDR3 is CASSSDGGHTDTQYF. The CDR3 DNA sequence: TGCGCCAGCAGCTCGGACGGTGGACACACAGATACGCAGTATTTT. The V call is TRBV5-1, the J call TRBJ2-3, with D perhaps TRBD1 (5 bases). This CDR3 contains 15 residues. The germline CDR1 and CDR2 sequences are SGHRS and YFSETQ. The V end was cut by 3 bases, the J end by 2 bases, with 13 bases between.

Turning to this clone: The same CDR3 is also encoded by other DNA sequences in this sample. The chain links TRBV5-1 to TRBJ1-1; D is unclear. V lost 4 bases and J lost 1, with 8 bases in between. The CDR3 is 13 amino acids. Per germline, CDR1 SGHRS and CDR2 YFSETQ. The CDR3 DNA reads TGCGCCAGCAGCCCTCAGGCGAACACTGAAGCTTTCTTT. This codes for CASSPQANTEAFF.

The CDR3 loop reads CASSPSAGEIYEQYF. The CDR3 region has the DNA TGTGCCAGCAGCCCGTCGGCGGGGGAGATCTACGAGCAGTACTTC. This sequence joins TRBV4-2 and TRBJ2-7; TRBD2 matches at 7 bases. The CDR3 is made up of 15 amino acids. The trim removed 4 bases at V and 3 bases at J, leaving 9 bases unmatched. Germline-derived CDR1 and CDR2 are LGHNA and YNFKEQ.

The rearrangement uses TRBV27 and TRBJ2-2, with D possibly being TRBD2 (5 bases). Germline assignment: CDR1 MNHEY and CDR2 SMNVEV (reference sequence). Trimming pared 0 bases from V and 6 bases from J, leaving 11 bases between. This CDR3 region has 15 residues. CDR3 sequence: CASSLSGNSAGELFF. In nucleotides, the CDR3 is TGTGCCAGCAGTTTATCGGGGAATAGCGCCGGGGAGCTGTTTTTT.